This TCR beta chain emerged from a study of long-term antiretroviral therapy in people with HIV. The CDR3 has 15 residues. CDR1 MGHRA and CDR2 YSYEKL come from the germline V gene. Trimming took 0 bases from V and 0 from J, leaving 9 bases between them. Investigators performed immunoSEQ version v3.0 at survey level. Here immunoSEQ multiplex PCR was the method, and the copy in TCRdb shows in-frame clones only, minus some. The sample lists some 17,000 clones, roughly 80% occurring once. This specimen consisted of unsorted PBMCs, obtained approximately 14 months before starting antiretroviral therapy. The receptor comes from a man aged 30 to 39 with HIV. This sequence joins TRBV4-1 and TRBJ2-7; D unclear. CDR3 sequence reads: CASSQDLGISYEQYF. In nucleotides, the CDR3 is TGCGCCAGCAGCCAAGATTTAGGGATCTCCTACGAGCAGTACTTC.